The clone carrying this T cell receptor beta chain was counted a few times. The ends lost 8 bases at V and 7 bases at J; junction bases unmatched: 15. Germline-derived CDR1 and CDR2 are LNHDA and SQIVND (reference sequence). CDR3 length: 15 residues. This sample was included in a study of blood T cell repertoires in COVID-19. In the study overall: The origin of the acute and convalescent COVID-19 samples was the United States, Italy and Spain. PBMCs, B-cell-depleted T cells, or T cells provided the cDNA or gDNA that made up the material.

Original processing notes: Estimation of nucleated cell counts was performed using reference gene primer amplification. Here immunoSEQ multiplex PCR was the method, and the copy in TCRdb shows in-frame clones only, minus some. V and J calls and clone size follow that table, whereas D and trimming were derived from the DNA. Here the sample spans under 200,000 clones, more than 70% being singletons. The receptor was derived from a man between 18 and 35 years old with active or convalescent COVID-19. Input material: peripheral blood. V is TRBV19 and J is TRBJ1-2; 8 bases are shared with TRBD1. For the CDR3, the DNA is TGTGCCAGTTACTCCTCAGACAGGGGCAGGTCTGGCTACACCTTC. Residues: CASYSSDRGRSGYTF.